This T cell receptor beta chain was documented in a study of blood T cell repertoires in COVID-19. The method was immunoSEQ multiplex PCR; TCRdb's version includes in-frame clones alone and lacks a portion of them. This sample yields some 170,000 clones, of which roughly 90% are seen a single time; 1% to 1.5% belongs to the top ten. Germline CDR1 SGHTS, CDR2 YDEGEE. The CDR3 contains 14 residues. Deletions cut 0 bases from V and 3 bases from J, with 9 bases between. Sequenced sample: PBMCs or T cells enriched from blood (not recorded which). The TCR was taken from a human donor with acute COVID-19. The donor label of this sample is uncertain. The chain has TRBV5-8 and TRBJ1-1; no reliable D call. The CDR3 DNA is TGTGCCAGCAGCTTGGCCGGAGGTCACACTGAAGCTTTCTTT. This gives the protein CASSLAGGHTEAFF.